Listed below are T cell receptor beta chains from one sample, sequenced in a study of shared clonotypes between healthy human individuals. Measured with immunoSEQ multiplex PCR; TCRdb has only the in-frame clones, and not every one. The data show around 1.6 million clones, 95% to 99% seen once. The material sequenced was naive CD4+ T cells sorted from blood. Source of these receptors: a man aged 30 to 39 in good health. CDR3s leave out the opening cysteine and the closing phenylalanine or tryptophan. Where a row states a size, it is once, few, many or the class of an expanded clone; other rows omit it.

>NA|TRBJ2-7|TRBV7-2
ASSLGLAVTYEQY
>NA|TRBJ2-7|TRBV27
ASSYRRDRSYEQY
>once|TRBJ1-1|TRBV10-3
AISAGIEAF
>NA|TRBJ2-1|TRBV7-2
ASSLGGMAYNEQF
>NA|TRBJ1-5|TRBV7-2
ASSFGQGRQPQH
>NA|TRBJ1-2|TRBV6-5
ASSYSMGGFDYGYT
>NA|TRBJ2-7|TRBV6-6
ASRNYDRGGYEQY
>NA|TRBJ2-3|TRBV9
ASSRDLSTDTQY
>NA|TRBJ2-3|TRBV25-1
ASSEVYTQY
>NA|TRBJ2-1|TRBV9
ASSVTSGSGNEQF
>NA|TRBJ2-7|TRBV5-1
ASSRRILGREQY
>NA|TRBJ2-1|TRBV4-2
ASSQDQGTAEDNEQF
>NA|TRBJ2-2|TRBV10-3
AAQGMTPNTGELF
>NA|TRBJ2-5|TRBV18
ASSPPRRDRVKETQY
>NA|TRBJ1-5|TRBV4-2
ASSRYSNQPQH
>NA|TRBJ2-7|TRBV27
ASSFLARNYEQY
>NA|TRBJ2-7|TRBV2
ASSAGGQGFYEQY
>NA|TRBJ1-1|TRBV6-5
ASRRAGATEAF
>NA|TRBJ1-1|TRBV11-2
ASSSRDSEAF
>NA|TRBJ1-1|TRBV28
ASSLLKLGEAF
>NA|TRBJ2-3|TRBV9
ASSVVPGSTDTQY
>once|TRBJ2-3|TRBV7-2
ASVRRGGADTQY
>NA|TRBJ1-5|TRBV7-8
ASSSGGSPNQPQH
>NA|TRBJ2-7|TRBV5-1
ASSSSPSGGEQY
>NA|TRBJ2-7|TRBV18
ASSPNRDSYEQY
>NA|TRBJ1-1|TRBV29-1
SVTPQGSDTEAF
>once|TRBJ2-7|TRBV2
ATQRGSYEQY
>NA|TRBJ2-1|TRBV5-1
ASSRGTAGLGNEQF
>NA|TRBJ2-2|TRBV18
ASSPLSGSNTGELF
>NA|TRBJ1-1|TRBV2
ASRPWDSMNTEAF
>NA|TRBJ2-7|TRBV5-1
ASSLVASGYEQY
>NA|TRBJ2-3|TRBV7-2
ASSLASGGTDTQY
>NA|TRBJ1-1|TRBV28
ASRQQGRLTEAF
>NA|TRBJ2-1|TRBV28
ASSGTGTGSYNEQF
>once|TRBJ2-7|TRBV15
ATSRDRGGVARSAYEQY
>NA|TRBJ2-2|TRBV7-9
ASTETGELF
>NA|TRBJ2-7|TRBV5-1
ASSSGVEWDYEQY
>NA|TRBJ2-2|TRBV7-8
ASSLGGSGELF
>NA|TRBJ2-4|TRBV28
ASSLAGAAKNIQY
>NA|TRBJ2-1|TRBV5-6
ASSLGLAGGNEQF
>NA|TRBJ1-2|TRBV2
ASSTETDYGYT